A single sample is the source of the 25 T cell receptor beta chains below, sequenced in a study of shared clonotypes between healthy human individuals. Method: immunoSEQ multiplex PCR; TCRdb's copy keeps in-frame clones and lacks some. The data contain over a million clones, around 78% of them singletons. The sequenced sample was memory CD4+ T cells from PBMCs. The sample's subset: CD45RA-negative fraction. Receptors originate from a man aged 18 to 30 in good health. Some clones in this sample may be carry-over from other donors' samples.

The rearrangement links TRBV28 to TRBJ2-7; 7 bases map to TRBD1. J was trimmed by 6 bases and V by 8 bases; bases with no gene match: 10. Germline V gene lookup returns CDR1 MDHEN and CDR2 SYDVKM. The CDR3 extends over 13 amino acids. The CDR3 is CASGRTGLSEQYF. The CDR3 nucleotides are TGTGCCAGCGGAAGGACAGGACTCTCCGAGCAGTACTTC.

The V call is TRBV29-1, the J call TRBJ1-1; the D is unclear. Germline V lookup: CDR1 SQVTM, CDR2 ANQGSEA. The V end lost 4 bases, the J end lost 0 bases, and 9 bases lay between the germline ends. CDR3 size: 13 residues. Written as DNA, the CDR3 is TGCAGCGTTGGTACGGCTTTGAACACTGAAGCTTTCTTT. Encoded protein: CSVGTALNTEAFF.

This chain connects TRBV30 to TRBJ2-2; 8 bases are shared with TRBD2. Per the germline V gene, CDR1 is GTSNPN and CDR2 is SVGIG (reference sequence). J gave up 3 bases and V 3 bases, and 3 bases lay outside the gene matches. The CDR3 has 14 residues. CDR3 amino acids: CAWRAGGHTGELFF. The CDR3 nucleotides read TGTGCCTGGAGGGCGGGAGGACACACCGGGGAGCTGTTTTTT.

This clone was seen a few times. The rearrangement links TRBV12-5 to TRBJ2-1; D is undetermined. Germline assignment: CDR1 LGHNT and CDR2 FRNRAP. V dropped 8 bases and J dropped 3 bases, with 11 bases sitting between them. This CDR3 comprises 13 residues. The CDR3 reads CASRIMGYNEQFF. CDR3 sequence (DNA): TGTGCTAGTAGGATAATGGGCTACAATGAGCAGTTCTTC.

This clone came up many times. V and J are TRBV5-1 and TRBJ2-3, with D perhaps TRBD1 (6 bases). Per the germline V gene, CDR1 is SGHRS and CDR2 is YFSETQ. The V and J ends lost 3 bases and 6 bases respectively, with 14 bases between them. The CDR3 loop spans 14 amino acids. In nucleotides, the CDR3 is TGCGCCAGCAGCTCACAGGGTGGGGAGGATACGCAGTATTTT. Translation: CASSSQGGEDTQYF.

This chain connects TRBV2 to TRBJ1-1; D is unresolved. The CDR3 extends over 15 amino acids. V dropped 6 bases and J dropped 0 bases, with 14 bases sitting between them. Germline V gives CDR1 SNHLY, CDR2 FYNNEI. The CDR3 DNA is TGTGCCAGCAGGACCTACAGAAATATGAACACTGAAGCTTTCTTT. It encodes CASRTYRNMNTEAFF. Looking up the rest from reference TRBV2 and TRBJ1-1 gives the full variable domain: EPEVTQTPSHQVTQMGQEVILRCVPISNHLYFYWYRQILGQKVEFLVSFYNNEISEKSEIFDDQFSVERPDGSNFTLKIRSTKLEDSAMYFCASRTYRNMNTEAFFGQGTRLTVV.

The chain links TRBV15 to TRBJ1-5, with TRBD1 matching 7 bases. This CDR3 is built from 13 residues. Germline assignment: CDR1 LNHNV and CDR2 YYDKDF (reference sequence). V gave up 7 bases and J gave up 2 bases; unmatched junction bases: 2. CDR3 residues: CATTDRGNQPQHF. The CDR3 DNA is TGTGCCACCACAGACAGGGGCAATCAGCCCCAGCATTTT.

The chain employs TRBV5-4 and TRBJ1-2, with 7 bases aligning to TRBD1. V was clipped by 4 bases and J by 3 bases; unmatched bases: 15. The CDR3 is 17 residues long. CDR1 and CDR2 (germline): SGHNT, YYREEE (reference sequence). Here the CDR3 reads CASSPGGGAGLDYGYTF. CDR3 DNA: TGTGCCAGCAGCCCGGGAGGGGGCGCGGGTTTGGACTATGGCTACACCTTC.

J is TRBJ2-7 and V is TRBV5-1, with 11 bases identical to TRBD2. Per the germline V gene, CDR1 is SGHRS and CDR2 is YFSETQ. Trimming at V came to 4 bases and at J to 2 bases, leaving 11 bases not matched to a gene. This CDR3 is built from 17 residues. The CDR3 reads CASSLGPGTSGPYEQYF. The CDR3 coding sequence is TGCGCCAGCAGCCTCGGGCCCGGGACTAGCGGTCCCTACGAGCAGTACTTC.

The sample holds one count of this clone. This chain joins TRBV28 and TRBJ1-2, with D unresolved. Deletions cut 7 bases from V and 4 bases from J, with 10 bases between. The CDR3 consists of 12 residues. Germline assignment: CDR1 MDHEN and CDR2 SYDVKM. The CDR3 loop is CASMSAGYGYTF. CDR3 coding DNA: TGTGCCAGCATGTCGGCGGGCTATGGCTACACCTTC.

As DNA, the CDR3 is TGTGCCAGCGTGACCGACGGTGAGCAGTTCTTC. This gives the protein CASVTDGEQFF. The chain employs TRBV28 and TRBJ2-1, with D uncertain. This CDR3 is built from 11 residues. Looked up from germline, CDR1 is MDHEN and CDR2 is SYDVKM. V shed 8 bases and J shed 9 bases, with 11 bases lying between them.

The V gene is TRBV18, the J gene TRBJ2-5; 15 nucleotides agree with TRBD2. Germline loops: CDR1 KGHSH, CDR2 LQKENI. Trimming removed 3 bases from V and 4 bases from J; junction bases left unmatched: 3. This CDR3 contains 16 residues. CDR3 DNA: TGTGCCAGCTCACCCCGGGGACTAGCGGGAGGAGAGACCCAGTACTTC. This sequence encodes CASSPRGLAGGETQYF. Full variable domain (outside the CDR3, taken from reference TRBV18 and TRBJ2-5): NAGVMQNPRHLVRRRGQEARLRCSPMKGHSHVYWYRQLPEEGLKFMVYLQKENIIDESGMPKERFSAEFPKEGPSILRIQQVVRGDSAAYFCASSPRGLAGGETQYFGPGTRLLVL.

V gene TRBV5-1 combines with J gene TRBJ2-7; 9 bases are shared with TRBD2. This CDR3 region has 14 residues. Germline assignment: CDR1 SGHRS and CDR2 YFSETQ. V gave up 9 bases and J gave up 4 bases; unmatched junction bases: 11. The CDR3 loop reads CATRVAGEQYEQYF. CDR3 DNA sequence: TGCGCCACCCGGGTAGCGGGAGAGCAATACGAGCAGTACTTC.

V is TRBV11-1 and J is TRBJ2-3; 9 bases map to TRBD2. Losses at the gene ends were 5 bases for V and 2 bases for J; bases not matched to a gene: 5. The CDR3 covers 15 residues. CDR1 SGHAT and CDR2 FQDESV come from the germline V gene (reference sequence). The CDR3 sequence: CASSLLAGYTDTQYF. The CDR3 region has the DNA TGTGCCAGCAGCCTTCTAGCGGGGTACACAGATACGCAGTATTTT.

CDR3 amino acids: CASGVGQGVTDTQYF. CDR3 sequence (DNA): TGTGCCAGCGGGGTCGGACAGGGGGTCACAGATACGCAGTATTTT. The V gene is TRBV25-1, the J gene TRBJ2-3; 10 nucleotides match TRBD1. Germline V gene lookup returns CDR1 MGHDK and CDR2 SYGVNS. The CDR3 is 15 residues long. The junction had 7 bases not matched to a gene; V was cut back by 8 bases and J by 2 bases.

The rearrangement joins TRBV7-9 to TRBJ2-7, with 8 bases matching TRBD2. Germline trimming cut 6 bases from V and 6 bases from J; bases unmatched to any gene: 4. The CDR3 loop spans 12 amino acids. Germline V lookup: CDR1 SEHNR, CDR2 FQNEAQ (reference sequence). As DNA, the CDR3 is TGTGCCAGCAGGTCCCTAGCGGGCGAGCAGTACTTC. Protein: CASRSLAGEQYF.

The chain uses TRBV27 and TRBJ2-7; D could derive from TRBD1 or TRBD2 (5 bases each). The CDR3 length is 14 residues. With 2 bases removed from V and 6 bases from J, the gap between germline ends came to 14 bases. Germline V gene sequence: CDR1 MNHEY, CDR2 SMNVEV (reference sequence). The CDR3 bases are TGTGCCAGCAGTTTAGATGAGGGACCGGCCGAGCAGTACTTC. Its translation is CASSLDEGPAEQYF.

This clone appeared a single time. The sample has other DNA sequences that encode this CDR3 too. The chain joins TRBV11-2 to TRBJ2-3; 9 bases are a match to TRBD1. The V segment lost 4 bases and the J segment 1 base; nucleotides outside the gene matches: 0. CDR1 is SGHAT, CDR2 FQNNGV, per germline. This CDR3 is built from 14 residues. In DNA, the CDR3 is TGTGCCAGCAGCTGGGACAGGGGCACAGATACGCAGTATTTT. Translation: CASSWDRGTDTQYF. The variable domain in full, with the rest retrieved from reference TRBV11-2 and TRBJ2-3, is EAGVAQSPRYKIIEKRQSVAFWCNPISGHATLYWYQQILGQGPKLLIQFQNNGVVDDSQLPKDRFSAERLKGVDSTLKIQPAKLEDSAVYLCASSWDRGTDTQYFGPGTRLTVL.

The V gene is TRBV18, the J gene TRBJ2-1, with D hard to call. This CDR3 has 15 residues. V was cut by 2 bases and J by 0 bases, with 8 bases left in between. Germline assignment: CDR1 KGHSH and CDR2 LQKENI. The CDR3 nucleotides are TGTGCCAGCTCACCAAGTTCAGCCTCCTACAATGAGCAGTTCTTC. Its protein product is CASSPSSASYNEQFF.

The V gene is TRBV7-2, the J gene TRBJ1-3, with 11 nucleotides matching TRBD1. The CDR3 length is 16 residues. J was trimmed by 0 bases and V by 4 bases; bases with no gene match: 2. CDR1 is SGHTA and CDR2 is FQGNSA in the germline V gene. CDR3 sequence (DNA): TGTGCCAGCAGCTGGACAGGGGGCTCCTCTGGAAACACCATATATTTT. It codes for CASSWTGGSSGNTIYF.

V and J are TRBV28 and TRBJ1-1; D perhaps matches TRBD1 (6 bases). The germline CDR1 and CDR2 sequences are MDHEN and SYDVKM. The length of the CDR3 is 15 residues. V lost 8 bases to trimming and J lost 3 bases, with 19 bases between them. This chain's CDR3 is CASVLGGATDTEAFF. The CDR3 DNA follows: TGTGCCAGCGTGTTAGGGGGGGCCACCGACACTGAAGCTTTCTTT.

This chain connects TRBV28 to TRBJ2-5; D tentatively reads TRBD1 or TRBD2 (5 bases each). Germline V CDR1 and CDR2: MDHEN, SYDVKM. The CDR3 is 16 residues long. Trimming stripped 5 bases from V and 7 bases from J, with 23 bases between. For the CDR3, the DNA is TGTGCCAGCAGTCACGACCGCCCAGGGCCAAGCGGGACCCAGTACTTC. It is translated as CASSHDRPGPSGTQYF.

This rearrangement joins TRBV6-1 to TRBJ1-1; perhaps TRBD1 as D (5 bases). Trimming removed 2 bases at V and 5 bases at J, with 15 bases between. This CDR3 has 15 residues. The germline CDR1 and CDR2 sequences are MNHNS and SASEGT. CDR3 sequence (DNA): TGTGCCAGCAGTGAATTACTGGTAAGGGGAACTGAAGCTTTCTTT. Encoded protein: CASSELLVRGTEAFF.

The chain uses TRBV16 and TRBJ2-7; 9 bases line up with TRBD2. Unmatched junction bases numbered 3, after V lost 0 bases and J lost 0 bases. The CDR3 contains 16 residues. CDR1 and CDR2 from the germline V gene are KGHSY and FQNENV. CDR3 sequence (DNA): TGTGCCAGCAGCCAATCACGGACTAGCGACTCCTACGAGCAGTACTTC. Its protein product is CASSQSRTSDSYEQYF.

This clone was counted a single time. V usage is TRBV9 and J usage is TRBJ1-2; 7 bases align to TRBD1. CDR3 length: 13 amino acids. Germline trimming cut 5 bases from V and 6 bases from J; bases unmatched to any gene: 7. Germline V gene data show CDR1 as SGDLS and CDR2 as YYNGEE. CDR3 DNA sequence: TGTGCCAGCAGTTTTACAGGGGCGGATGGCTACACCTTC. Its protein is CASSFTGADGYTF. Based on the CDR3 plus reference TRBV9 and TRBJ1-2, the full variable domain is DSGVTQTPKHLITATGQRVTLRCSPRSGDLSVYWYQQSLDQGLQFLIQYYNGEERAKGNILERFSAQQFPDLHSELNLSSLELGDSALYFCASSFTGADGYTFGSGTRLTVV.